This T cell receptor beta chain was observed in a study of blood T cell repertoires in COVID-19. Study as a whole: The samples span acute and convalescent COVID-19 from the United States, Italy and Spain. T cells, B-cell-depleted T cells, or PBMCs provided the cDNA or gDNA that served as material.

Trimming shortened V by 1 base and J by 2 bases, and 18 bases separated the two germline ends. This CDR3 is built from 17 residues. Germline-derived CDR1 and CDR2 are GTSNPN and SVGIG (reference sequence). Original handling: Estimates of nucleated cell counts were drawn from the amplification of reference gene primers. TCRdb keeps only in-frame clones here, not all; method: immunoSEQ multiplex PCR. V and J calls and clone size are those listed in that table; D and trimming were worked out from the DNA. This sample carries 45,000 or so clones, 60% to 80% of them seen once, and the ten largest clones take roughly 20%.

J is TRBJ2-1 and V is TRBV30; possible D gene TRBD2, 6 bases. Sequencing used peripheral blood. The receptor was isolated from a man between 65 and 85 years old with acute or convalescent COVID-19. DNA of the CDR3: TGTGCCTGGAGTGGGGGCGGGACCCGGGGGACCTACAATGAGCAGTTCTTC. Its protein is CAWSGGGTRGTYNEQFF.